The source of this T cell receptor beta chain is a study of liver allograft versus peripheral blood T cells (dated by TCRdb to the early 2020s). Broadly, across the study: T cell receptor repertoires present within transplanted livers were compared with repertoires in the peripheral blood of liver transplant recipients.

Results and caveats for the whole study, not just this receptor: The T cell receptor repertoires within liver allografts were reported to be different from the T cell receptor repertoires detected in peripheral blood.

This clonotype is large (0.1 to 1%) in its sample. What this receptor recognizes is not known. Base qualities are not at hand, and no much larger clone is one base apart. The instrument was an Illumina MiSeq. TCRdb reran the public reads through fastp at Q25 and MiXCR, keeping productive beta chains. Every distinct CDR3 protein forms one entry, paired with its most common genes and DNA. The sample table holds roughly 4,000 distinct CDR3 sequences, of which 20% to 25% were seen once. Just over 4.5% of the sample comes from the top ten. The receptor was derived from a human patient who had a liver transplant. Some T cells may have been brought in with the graft after a transplant.

Here is the DNA: TGTGCCAGCAGTTACTCGATTAGGGCACTCTATGGCTACACCTTC. This gives the protein CASSYSIRALYGYTF. The rearrangement combines TRBV6-5 with TRBJ1-2, with the D gene call left open. The germline V gene supplies CDR1 MNHEY and CDR2 SVGAGI. Its CDR3 holds 15 amino acids, cysteine through phenylalanine. Only CDR3 DNA remains: 45 bases, in frame from the first base. V is cut by 0 bases and J by 4 bases, and the space between the germline ends is 12 bases.